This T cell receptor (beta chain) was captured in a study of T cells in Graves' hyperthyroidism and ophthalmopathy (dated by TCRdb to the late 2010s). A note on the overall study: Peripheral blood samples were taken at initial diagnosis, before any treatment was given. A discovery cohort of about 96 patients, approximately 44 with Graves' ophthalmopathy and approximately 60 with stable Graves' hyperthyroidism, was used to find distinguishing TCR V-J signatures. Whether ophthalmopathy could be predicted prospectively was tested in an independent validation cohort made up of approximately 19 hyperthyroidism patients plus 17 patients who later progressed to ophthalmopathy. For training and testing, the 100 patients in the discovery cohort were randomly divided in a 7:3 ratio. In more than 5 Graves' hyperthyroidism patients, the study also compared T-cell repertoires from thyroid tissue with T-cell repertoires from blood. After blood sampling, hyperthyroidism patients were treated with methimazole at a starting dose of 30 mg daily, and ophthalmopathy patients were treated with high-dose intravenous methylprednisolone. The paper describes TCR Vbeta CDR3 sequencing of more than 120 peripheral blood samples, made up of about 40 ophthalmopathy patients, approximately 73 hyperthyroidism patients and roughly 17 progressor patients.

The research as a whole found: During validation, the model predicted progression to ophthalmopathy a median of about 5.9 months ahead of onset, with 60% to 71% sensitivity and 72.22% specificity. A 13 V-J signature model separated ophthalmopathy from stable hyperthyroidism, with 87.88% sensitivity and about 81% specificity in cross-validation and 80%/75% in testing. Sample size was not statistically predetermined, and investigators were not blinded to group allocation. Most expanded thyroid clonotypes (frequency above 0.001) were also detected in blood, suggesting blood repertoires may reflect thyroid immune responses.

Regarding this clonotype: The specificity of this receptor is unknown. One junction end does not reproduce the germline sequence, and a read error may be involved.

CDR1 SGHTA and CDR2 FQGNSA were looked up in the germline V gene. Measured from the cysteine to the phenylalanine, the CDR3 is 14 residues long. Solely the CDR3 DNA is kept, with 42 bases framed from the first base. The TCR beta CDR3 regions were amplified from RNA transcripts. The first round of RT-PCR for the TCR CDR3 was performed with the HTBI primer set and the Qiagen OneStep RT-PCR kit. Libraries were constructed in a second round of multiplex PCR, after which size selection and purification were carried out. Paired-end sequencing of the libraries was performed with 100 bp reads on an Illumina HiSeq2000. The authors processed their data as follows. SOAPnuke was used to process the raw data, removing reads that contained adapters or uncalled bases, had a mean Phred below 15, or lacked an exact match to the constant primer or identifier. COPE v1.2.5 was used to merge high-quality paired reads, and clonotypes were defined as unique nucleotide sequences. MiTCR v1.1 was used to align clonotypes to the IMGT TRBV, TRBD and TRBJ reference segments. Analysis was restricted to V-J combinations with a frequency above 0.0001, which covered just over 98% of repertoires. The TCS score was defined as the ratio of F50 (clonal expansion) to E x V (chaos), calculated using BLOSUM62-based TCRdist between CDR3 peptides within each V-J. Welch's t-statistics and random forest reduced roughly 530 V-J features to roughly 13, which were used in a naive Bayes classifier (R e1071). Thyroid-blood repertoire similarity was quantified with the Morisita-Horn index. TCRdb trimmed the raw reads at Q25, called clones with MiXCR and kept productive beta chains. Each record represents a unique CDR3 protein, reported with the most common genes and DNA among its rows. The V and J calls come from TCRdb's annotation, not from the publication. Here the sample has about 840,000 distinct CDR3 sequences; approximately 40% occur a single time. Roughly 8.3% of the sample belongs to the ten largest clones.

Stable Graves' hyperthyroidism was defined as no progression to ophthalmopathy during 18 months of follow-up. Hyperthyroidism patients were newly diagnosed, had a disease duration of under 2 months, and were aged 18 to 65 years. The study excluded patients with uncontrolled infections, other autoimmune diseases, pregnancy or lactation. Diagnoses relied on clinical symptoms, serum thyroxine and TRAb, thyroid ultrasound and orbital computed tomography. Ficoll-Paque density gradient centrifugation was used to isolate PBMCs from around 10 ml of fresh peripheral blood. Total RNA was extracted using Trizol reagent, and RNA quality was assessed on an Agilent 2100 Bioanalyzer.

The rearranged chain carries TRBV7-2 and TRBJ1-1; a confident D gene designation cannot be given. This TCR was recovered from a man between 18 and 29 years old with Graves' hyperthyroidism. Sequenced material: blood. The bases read TGTGCCGGCAGCTTAGTCGGACCGAACACTGAAGCTTTCTTT. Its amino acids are CAGSLVGPNTEAFF.